Each of the 13 T cell receptor beta chains below was sequenced from the same sample in a study of blood T cell repertoires in COVID-19. Assay used: immunoSEQ multiplex PCR; TCRdb lists only in-frame clones, some missing. Of about 440,000 clones listed, about 89% were seen once; the top ten hold about 4.3%. Sequenced sample: peripheral blood. The receptors shown here come from a woman in her twenties or thirties with acute or convalescent COVID-19.

V gene TRBV9 combines with J gene TRBJ1-1; 8 bases are shared with TRBD1. The CDR3 consists of 15 residues. The V gene's germline CDR1 is SGDLS and CDR2 YYNGEE. Losses at the gene ends were 4 bases for V and 0 bases for J; bases not matched to a gene: 5. CDR3 DNA sequence: TGTGCCAGCAGCACGGGGACAGGTGTGAACACTGAAGCTTTCTTT. Translating it yields CASSTGTGVNTEAFF. The complete variable domain, with remaining parts taken from reference TRBV9 and TRBJ1-1, reads DSGVTQTPKHLITATGQRVTLRCSPRSGDLSVYWYQQSLDQGLQFLIQYYNGEERAKGNILERFSAQQFPDLHSELNLSSLELGDSALYFCASSTGTGVNTEAFFGQGTRLTVV.

This clone came up once. This chain connects TRBV6-5 to TRBJ1-1; weak D call: TRBD1 (6 bases). Germline V lookup: CDR1 MNHEY, CDR2 SVGAGI. This CDR3 is built from 15 residues. Trimming shortened V by 7 bases and J by 4 bases, and 19 bases separated the two germline ends. The CDR3 reads CASTNRNRVSTEAFF. The DNA for the CDR3 is TGTGCCAGCACCAATCGAAACAGGGTGAGCACTGAAGCTTTCTTT.

This clone was detected only once. V and J are TRBV6-5 and TRBJ2-2, with 7 bases aligning to TRBD1. Trimming at V came to 5 bases and at J to 6 bases, leaving 6 bases not matched to a gene. Germline-derived CDR1 and CDR2 are MNHEY and SVGAGI. This CDR3 comprises 14 residues. The CDR3 nucleotides are TGTGCCAGCAGTACCCAAGGGGGCCCCGGGGAGCTGTTTTTT. Protein: CASSTQGGPGELFF.

This clone was seen a single time. The V gene is TRBV3-1 (or the pseudogene TRBV3-2), the J gene TRBJ1-3, with D possibly being TRBD1 (6 bases). This CDR3 has 15 residues. Germline values: CDR1 LGHDT, CDR2 YNNKEL (reference sequence). V was clipped by 4 bases and J by 0 bases, with 10 bases between them. The CDR3 reads CASSLDRNSGNTIYF. CDR3 nucleotides: TGTGCCAGCAGCCTCGACAGGAACTCTGGAAACACCATATATTTT.

This clone was counted once. The chain links TRBV5-1 to TRBJ1-3; a possible D gene is TRBD1 (5 bases). CDR3 size: 15 residues. Trimming removed 3 bases at V and 4 bases at J, with 14 bases between. Looked up from germline, CDR1 is SGHRS and CDR2 is YFSETQ. CDR3 in amino acids: CASSYDPGQGNTIYF. For the CDR3, the DNA is TGCGCCAGCAGCTATGATCCAGGGCAGGGAAACACCATATATTTT.

The V and J genes are TRBV21-1 and TRBJ2-7; TRBD2 is the table's D call, not checked against the DNA. TRBV21-1 is recorded as a pseudogene. The length of the CDR3 is 11 residues. Here the CDR3 DNA reads TGTGCCAGCAGATCGGGTAGGGAGCAGTACTTC. Its protein product is CASRSGREQYF.

This clone was seen only once. The chain carries TRBV6-2 or TRBV6-3 and TRBJ2-7; 10 nucleotides line up with TRBD1. The CDR3 sequence is 16 residues long. Germline loops: CDR1 MNHEY, CDR2 SVGEGT. V gave up 0 bases and J gave up 3 bases; unmatched junction bases: 5. The CDR3 region has the DNA TGTGCCAGCAGTTACTCGCGGGGGACAGGGGTCTACGAGCAGTACTTC. It yields the protein CASSYSRGTGVYEQYF.

A remark on this clone: Other DNA sequences of this sample code for an identical CDR3. The CDR3 DNA follows: TGTGCCACCAGCAGAGATAGAGACAGGCCCTACGAGCAGTACTTC. Amino acid sequence: CATSRDRDRPYEQYF. The V call is TRBV15, the J call TRBJ2-7; D is perhaps TRBD1 (6 bases). CDR1 is LNHNV and CDR2 is YYDKDF in the germline V gene (reference sequence). Trimming took off 0 bases at V and 2 bases at J, with 11 bases between the two ends. The CDR3 runs to 15 residues.

CDR3 in DNA: TGTGCCAGCAGTGTCACAGGAGCTAACACTGAAGCTTTCTTT. Translated: CASSVTGANTEAFF. This chain joins TRBV27 and TRBJ1-1, with a tentative D call TRBD1 (5 bases). This CDR3 contains 14 residues. V was pared by 5 bases and J by 2 bases, with 12 bases between. Germline values: CDR1 MNHEY, CDR2 SMNVEV (reference sequence).

V is TRBV10-3 and J is TRBJ2-1; TRBD2 matches at 8 bases. CDR1 ENHRY and CDR2 SYGVKD come from the germline V gene. The CDR3 consists of 17 residues. Trimming took 0 bases from V and 0 from J; bases not matched to a gene: 4. CDR3 sequence: CAISESTAGGSYNEQFF. CDR3 sequence (DNA): TGTGCCATCAGTGAGTCGACGGCGGGAGGCTCCTACAATGAGCAGTTCTTC.

The chain is built from TRBV7-2 and TRBJ2-3, with TRBD2 matching over 9 bases. Germline trimming cut 1 base from V and 2 bases from J; bases unmatched to any gene: 7. There are 17 residues in the CDR3. CDR1 and CDR2 from the germline V gene are SGHTA and FQGNSA. Here the CDR3 DNA reads TGTGCCAGCAGCTTAGGGGGACTAGCTGGGGCCACAGATACGCAGTATTTT. This translates into CASSLGGLAGATDTQYF.

In this sample, this clone turned up once. This sequence joins TRBV15 and TRBJ1-3; no reliable D call. The CDR3 sequence is 16 residues long. Trimming took off 0 bases at V and 4 bases at J, with 13 bases between the two ends. CDR1 and CDR2 (germline): LNHNV, YYDKDF (reference sequence). This CDR3 reads CATSRDQADSGNTIYF. The CDR3 DNA reads TGTGCCACCAGCAGAGATCAAGCGGACTCGGGAAACACCATATATTTT.

The chain joins TRBV5-4 to TRBJ2-7, with D possibly being TRBD1 (5 bases). The ends were cut back, 3 bases at V and 5 bases at J, with 12 bases in the middle. This CDR3 has 13 residues. Germline V gene data show CDR1 as SGHNT and CDR2 as YYREEE (reference sequence). CDR3 bases: TGTGCCAGCAGCTGGGGCAGGGTCAACGAGCAGTACTTC. It yields the protein CASSWGRVNEQYF.